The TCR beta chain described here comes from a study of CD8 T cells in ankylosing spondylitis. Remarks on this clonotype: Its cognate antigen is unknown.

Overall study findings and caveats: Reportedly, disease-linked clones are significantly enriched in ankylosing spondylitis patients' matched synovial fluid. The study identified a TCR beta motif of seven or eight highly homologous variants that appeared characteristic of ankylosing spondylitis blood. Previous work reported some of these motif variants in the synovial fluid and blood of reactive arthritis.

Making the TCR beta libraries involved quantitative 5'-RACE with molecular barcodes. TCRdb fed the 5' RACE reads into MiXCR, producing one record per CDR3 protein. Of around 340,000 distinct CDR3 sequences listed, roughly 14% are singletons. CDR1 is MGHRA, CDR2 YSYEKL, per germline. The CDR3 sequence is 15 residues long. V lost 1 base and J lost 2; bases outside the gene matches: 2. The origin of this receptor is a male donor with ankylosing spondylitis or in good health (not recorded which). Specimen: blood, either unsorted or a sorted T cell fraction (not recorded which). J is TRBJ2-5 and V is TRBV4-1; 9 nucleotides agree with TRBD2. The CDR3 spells CASSQVSGGQETQYF. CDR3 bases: TGCGCCAGCAGCCAAGTTAGCGGGGGTCAAGAGACCCAGTACTTC.